The next 25 T cell receptor beta chains were all read from a single sample in a study of blood T cell repertoires in COVID-19. This table comes from immunoSEQ multiplex PCR, and its TCRdb copy is limited to in-frame clones, with some not included. The table lists approximately 80,000 clones, about 70% of them singletons. Specimen: peripheral blood. These receptors were collected from a man aged 45-60 years with active or convalescent COVID-19.

This clone was seen only a few times. The chain couples TRBV5-1 to TRBJ2-3; D may be TRBD2 (5 bases). This CDR3 is 15 amino acids long. The V end lost 0 bases, the J end lost 4 bases, and 12 bases lay between the germline ends. Germline values: CDR1 SGHRS, CDR2 YFSETQ. In nucleotides, the CDR3 is TGCGCCAGCAGCTTGGCCGGAGCTAGCTCAGATACGCAGTATTTT. Protein: CASSLAGASSDTQYF.

This clone was counted a few times. This chain connects TRBV15 to TRBJ1-4; TRBD1 matches 8 bases. The ends lost 8 bases at V and 7 bases at J; junction bases unmatched: 18. Per the germline V gene, CDR1 is LNHNV and CDR2 is YYDKDF (reference sequence). The CDR3 length is 17 residues. The CDR3 protein is CATPLISLGQESEKLFF. CDR3 sequence (DNA): TGTGCCACCCCTTTGATTTCACTGGGACAGGAGTCTGAAAAACTGTTTTTT.

The rearrangement links TRBV5-6 to TRBJ2-6, with D perhaps TRBD2 (6 bases). CDR1 is SGHDT and CDR2 is YYEEEE in the germline V gene. The CDR3 runs 16 residues. Trimming cost V 4 bases and J 0 bases, with 11 bases left between them. CDR3 in amino acids: CASSPVGGSGANVLTF. The CDR3 nucleotides are TGTGCCAGCAGCCCGGTGGGGGGCTCTGGGGCCAACGTCCTGACTTTC.

The sample holds a few counts of this clone. The chain carries TRBV9 and TRBJ1-6; 7 nucleotides align to TRBD1. Per the germline V gene, CDR1 is SGDLS and CDR2 is YYNGEE. V was clipped by 0 bases and J by 10 bases; unmatched bases: 4. The CDR3 covers 14 residues. The chain's CDR3 is CASSVEGARSPLHF. Here the CDR3 DNA reads TGTGCCAGCAGCGTAGAGGGGGCGAGGTCACCCCTCCACTTT.

The chain has TRBV11-2 and TRBJ2-4; 11 bases match TRBD1. The length of the CDR3 is 14 residues. V trimming: 4 bases; J trimming: 7 bases; junction bases outside the gene matches: 3. Germline CDR1 SGHAT, CDR2 FQNNGV. CDR3 sequence (DNA): TGTGCCAGCAGCTGGACAGGGGGCTTTAACATTCAGTACTTC. Protein sequence: CASSWTGGFNIQYF. Combining the CDR3 with reference TRBV11-2 and TRBJ2-4 gives the whole variable domain EAGVAQSPRYKIIEKRQSVAFWCNPISGHATLYWYQQILGQGPKLLIQFQNNGVVDDSQLPKDRFSAERLKGVDSTLKIQPAKLEDSAVYLCASSWTGGFNIQYFGAGTRLSVL.

This clone was found a few times. The chain joins TRBV7-3 to TRBJ1-1; D is ambiguous. CDR1 is SGHTA and CDR2 is FQGTGA in the germline V gene. Trimming stripped 4 bases from V and 1 base from J, with 7 bases between. The CDR3 covers 13 residues. CDR3 sequence reads: CASSSHKNTEAFF. CDR3 sequence (DNA): TGTGCCAGCAGCTCTCACAAGAACACTGAAGCTTTCTTT.

J is TRBJ2-1 and V is TRBV27; D unclear. This CDR3 is built from 12 residues. The V end was cut by 5 bases, the J end by 9 bases, with 11 bases between. Germline CDR1 MNHEY, CDR2 SMNVEV (reference sequence). Here the CDR3 reads CASSPEYGEQFF. CDR3 nucleotides: TGTGCCAGCAGTCCCGAGTACGGTGAGCAGTTCTTC.

The rearrangement links TRBV6-5 to TRBJ1-5, with D uncertain. CDR1 MNHEY and CDR2 SVGAGI come from the germline V gene. The CDR3 contains 15 residues. Between the trimmed V and J ends, which lost 0 bases and 5 bases, there was a span of 11 bases. The CDR3 sequence is CASSYSVSPDQPQHF. The CDR3 DNA reads as TGTGCCAGCAGTTACTCGGTGTCGCCAGATCAGCCCCAGCATTTT.

This clone was seen more than once but under ten times. The rearrangement joins TRBV10-1 to TRBJ2-1; TRBD1 aligns across 10 bases. This CDR3 is built from 16 residues. The V gene's germline CDR1 is WNHNN and CDR2 SYGVQD (reference sequence). V dropped 8 bases and J dropped 8; count of bases not matched to a gene: 15. Written as DNA, the CDR3 is TGCGCCAGCGGAAGTCCGGGACAGGGGATTCGGCATGAGCAGTTCTTC. Amino acids: CASGSPGQGIRHEQFF.

This chain connects TRBV5-1 to TRBJ1-6; possibly TRBD1 for D (6 bases). CDR3 size: 14 residues. The V end was cut by 4 bases, the J end by 8 bases, with 13 bases between. Per germline, CDR1 SGHRS and CDR2 YFSETQ. The CDR3, as DNA: TGCGCCAGCAGCGCACAGGGCTACGATTCACCCCTCCACTTT. It yields the protein CASSAQGYDSPLHF.

This clone has a count of ten or more. The chain recombines TRBV6-5 with TRBJ2-7, with D perhaps TRBD2 (5 bases). The V and J ends lost 2 bases and 3 bases respectively, with 5 bases between them. Germline V gives CDR1 MNHEY, CDR2 SVGAGI. The CDR3 consists of 12 residues. CDR3 amino acids: CASSYEGYEQYF. The CDR3 DNA reads as TGTGCCAGCAGTTACGAGGGCTACGAGCAGTACTTC.

This clone was observed a single time. The rearrangement uses TRBV27 and TRBJ1-1, with 8 bases lining up with TRBD1. This CDR3 is built from 11 residues. In germline, CDR1 is MNHEY, CDR2 SMNVEV (reference sequence). Germline trimming cut 8 bases from V and 8 bases from J; bases unmatched to any gene: 4. CDR3 in amino acids: CASLRGREAFF. CDR3 nucleotides: TGTGCCAGCCTCAGGGGGCGGGAAGCTTTCTTT.

The V call is TRBV24-1, the J call TRBJ1-1; D is possibly TRBD1 (6 bases). Germline CDR1 is KGHDR and CDR2 is SFDVKD. V lost 5 bases and J 0 bases, leaving 9 bases between the germline ends. This CDR3 has 14 residues. The CDR3 region has the DNA TGTGCCACCAGTGGCGGGGGCTTGAACACTGAAGCTTTCTTT. This translates into CATSGGGLNTEAFF.

The chain carries TRBV28 and TRBJ2-1, with TRBD2 matching over 7 bases. The CDR3 length is 13 residues. V lost 11 bases and J lost 2; bases outside the gene matches: 6. Germline V gene data show CDR1 as MDHEN and CDR2 as SYDVKM. Here the CDR3 reads CASGGDAYNEQFF. CDR3 nucleotide sequence: TGTGCCTCTGGGGGGGACGCCTACAATGAGCAGTTCTTC.

The chain carries TRBV9 and TRBJ1-1; 9 bases map to TRBD1. From germline, CDR1 is SGDLS and CDR2 YYNGEE. CDR3 length: 15 residues. The V gene end was trimmed by 5 bases and the J gene end by 4 bases; junction bases not matched to a gene: 9. This chain's CDR3 is CASRATGGGGTEAFF. The CDR3 DNA sequence: TGTGCCAGCAGAGCAACAGGGGGCGGCGGCACTGAAGCTTTCTTT.

This rearrangement joins TRBV6-5 to TRBJ2-7, with 9 nucleotides matching TRBD2. Looked up from germline, CDR1 is MNHEY and CDR2 is SVGAGI. CDR3 size: 15 residues. V gave up 5 bases and J gave up 2 bases; unmatched junction bases: 7. The CDR3 sequence is CASSPGVAGAYEQYF. For the CDR3, the DNA is TGTGCCAGCAGTCCTGGGGTAGCGGGGGCCTACGAGCAGTACTTC.

The V and J genes are TRBV19 and TRBJ2-3, with 7 positions matching TRBD2. The CDR3 has 16 amino acids. Germline CDR1 is LNHDA and CDR2 is SQIVND (reference sequence). J was trimmed by 0 bases and V by 4 bases; bases with no gene match: 7. The CDR3 spells CASSKPSGPSTDTQYF. The DNA for the CDR3 is TGTGCCAGTAGTAAGCCTAGCGGCCCTAGCACAGATACGCAGTATTTT.

This clone was picked up a small number of times. This chain connects TRBV6-5 to TRBJ1-1; a possible D gene is TRBD1 (6 bases). The CDR3 has 13 residues. Per germline, CDR1 MNHEY and CDR2 SVGAGI. With 6 bases removed from V and 1 base from J, the gap between germline ends came to 9 bases. The CDR3 reads CASRSTGNTEAFF. The CDR3 DNA reads as TGTGCCAGCAGATCGACAGGGAACACTGAAGCTTTCTTT.

The chain has TRBV29-1 and TRBJ2-5; 7 bases are shared with TRBD1. This CDR3 contains 14 residues. CDR1 SQVTM and CDR2 ANQGSEA come from the germline V gene. V gave up 7 bases and J gave up 3 bases; unmatched junction bases: 11. The CDR3 sequence is CSAPRWQGEETQYF. CDR3 nucleotide sequence: TGCAGCGCCCCTAGGTGGCAGGGGGAAGAGACCCAGTACTTC.

This clone was detected a few times. The chain employs TRBV6-2 or TRBV6-3 and TRBJ2-1; D may be TRBD1 (6 bases). The V end was cut by 2 bases, the J end by 9 bases, with 14 bases between. Germline CDR1 and CDR2: MNHEY and SVGEGT. This CDR3 has 14 residues. The CDR3 region has the DNA TGTGCCAGCAGTTACCCTTCTAGGGGGAGTGAGCAGTTCTTC. Its protein product is CASSYPSRGSEQFF.

The chain links TRBV12-5 to TRBJ2-2; 8 bases agree with TRBD2. With V trimmed by 4 bases and J by 4 bases, 8 bases remained unmatched. This CDR3 has 16 residues. Germline V gene lookup returns CDR1 LGHNT and CDR2 FRNRAP. CDR3 DNA: TGTGCTAGTGGTTCCCCCGCGGGGGGCCTCACCGGGGAGCTGTTTTTT. Translating gives CASGSPAGGLTGELFF.

This sequence joins TRBV15 and TRBJ2-3; 7 nucleotides match TRBD2. The CDR3 contains 20 residues. Germline V lookup: CDR1 LNHNV, CDR2 YYDKDF (reference sequence). The V segment lost 4 bases and the J segment 2 bases; nucleotides outside the gene matches: 21. In DNA, the CDR3 is TGTGCCACCAGCACAGCATCCTCCGTCCGGGGGGAGCGGGCCACAGATACGCAGTATTTT. Protein: CATSTASSVRGERATDTQYF.

V and J are TRBV10-3 and TRBJ2-7; 8 bases agree with TRBD2. The CDR3 extends over 18 amino acids. Looked up from germline, CDR1 is ENHRY and CDR2 is SYGVKD. Trimming cost V 2 bases and J 3 bases; bases outside gene matches: 15. CDR3 region: CAISERFPSSGGNYEQYF. For the CDR3, the DNA is TGTGCCATCAGTGAGCGATTTCCGTCCAGCGGGGGCAACTACGAGCAGTACTTC.

This chain uses TRBV7-2 with TRBJ2-3; weak D call: TRBD2 (7 bases). Trimming left V 8 bases short and J 1 base short, with 16 bases between. This CDR3 is 15 amino acids long. Germline V gene lookup returns CDR1 SGHTA and CDR2 FQGNSA. The CDR3 DNA reads as TGTGCCAGCTACAGCGGGCGGGGGCGCACAGATACGCAGTATTTT. Translated: CASYSGRGRTDTQYF.

The rearrangement links TRBV29-1 to TRBJ2-7; 11 nucleotides line up with TRBD2. Germline values: CDR1 SQVTM, CDR2 ANQGSEA. The CDR3 length is 15 residues. Losses at the gene ends were 4 bases for V and 2 bases for J; bases not matched to a gene: 7. CDR3 sequence (DNA): TGCAGCGTTGTCCCGGGACTAGCGGACCCCTACGAGCAGTACTTC. It codes for CSVVPGLADPYEQYF.